The subject of this entry is one T cell receptor beta chain. Losses at the gene ends were 4 bases for V and 4 bases for J; bases not matched to a gene: 11. The germline gives CDR1 SGHAT, CDR2 FQNNGV. The CDR3 runs 16 residues. This specimen comes from a study of blood T cell repertoires in COVID-19. About the research overall: PBMCs, B-cell-depleted T cells, or T cells were the source of the cDNA or gDNA that made up the material.

Per the study methods: Nucleated cell counts were estimated from reference gene primer amplification. Assay: immunoSEQ multiplex PCR; the TCRdb copy retains only in-frame clones and omits some. From that table come the V and J calls and clone size; the DNA was used to work out D and trimming. The table includes approximately 11,000 clones, over 75% detected once. V and J are TRBV11-2 and TRBJ2-3, with 7 positions matching TRBD2. What was sequenced was peripheral blood. The source of this sequence is a human donor in a cohort sampled during active COVID-19. The CDR3 DNA is TGTGCCAGCAGCTCCGCCAGCGGGAACGGGGCAGATACGCAGTATTTT. Translating gives CASSSASGNGADTQYF.